A selection of T cell receptor beta chains follows, all from one sample in a study of somatic mutations in cytotoxic T cells in rheumatoid arthritis. Clones were sequenced by immunoSEQ multiplex PCR, and TCRdb holds only the in-frame ones, with some missing. The sample has 5,500 to 8,500 clones, around 75% seen once; the top ten hold 35% to 40%. Material for sequencing was CD8+ T cells sorted from blood. The source of these receptors is a woman aged 60 to 75 in good health. CDR3s include the opening cysteine and the closing phenylalanine or tryptophan. Only part of the rows carry a size: once, few, many, or a class if the clone is expanded.

clone_size	j_call	cdr3_length	v_call	cdr3_aa
.	TRBJ1-5	14	TRBV6-6	CATSPGQVNQPQHF
.	TRBJ1-1	11	TRBV20-1	CSAGEGTEAFF
.	TRBJ2-2	16	TRBV11-3	CASSLAVDRPTGELFF
.	TRBJ2-7	13	TRBV4-1	CASSSQQGYEQYF
.	TRBJ2-2	16	TRBV19	CASSMEEGQVDGELFF
.	TRBJ2-2	12	TRBV29-1	CSAHGTGGELFF
.	TRBJ1-3	14	TRBV4-3	CASSQADAGNTIYF
.	TRBJ1-1	15	TRBV11-2	CASSRWTGPNTEAFF
.	TRBJ1-1	15	TRBV4-2	CASSQDEGVSPEAFF
.	TRBJ1-2	12	TRBV4-3	CASSPPAGGYTF
.	TRBJ1-3	15	TRBV7-8	CASSTIGTAGNTIYF
few	TRBJ2-7	12	TRBV6-5	CASSQPGAEQYF
.	TRBJ2-1	15	TRBV4-1	CASSHAGSSYNEQFF
few	TRBJ2-1	15	TRBV7-7	CASSLSRGTYNEQFF
few	TRBJ2-7	14	TRBV19	CASSQDSGWGEQYF
.	TRBJ1-1	13	TRBV27	CASSYVQFTEAFF
once	TRBJ1-1	14	TRBV11-2	CASRGVRGPTEAFF
.	TRBJ1-2	14	TRBV7-9	CASSLSGQLDGYTF
once	TRBJ2-3	14	TRBV11-2	CASRRRNPTDTQYF
.	.	17	TRBV7-2	CASSLGLGLAGDYEQYF
few	TRBJ2-3	14	TRBV11-2	CASSLLTSTDTQYF